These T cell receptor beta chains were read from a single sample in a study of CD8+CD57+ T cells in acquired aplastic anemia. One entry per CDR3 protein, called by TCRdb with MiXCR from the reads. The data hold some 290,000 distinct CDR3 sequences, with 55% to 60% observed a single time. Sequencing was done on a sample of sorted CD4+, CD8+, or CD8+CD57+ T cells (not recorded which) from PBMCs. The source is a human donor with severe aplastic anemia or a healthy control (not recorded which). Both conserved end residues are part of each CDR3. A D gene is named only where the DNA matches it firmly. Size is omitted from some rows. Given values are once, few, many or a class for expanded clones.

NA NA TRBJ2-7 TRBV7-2 CASSLAGGPIWEQYF TGTGCCAGCAGCTTAGCGGGGGGGCCAATATGGGAGCAGTACTTC
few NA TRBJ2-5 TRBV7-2 CASSSGTAGGTQYF TGTGCCAGCAGCTCGGGGACAGCCGGGGGGACCCAGTACTTC
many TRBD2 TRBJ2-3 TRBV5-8 CASSLGLAGGGQDTQYF TGTGCCAGCAGCTTGGGACTAGCGGGGGGTGGTCAAGATACGCAGTATTTT
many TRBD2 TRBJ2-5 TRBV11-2 CASSLVIAGMETQYF TGTGCCAGCAGCTTAGTAATAGCGGGGATGGAGACCCAGTACTTC
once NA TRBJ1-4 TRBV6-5 CASSYWRGQGEKLFF TGTGCCAGCAGTTACTGGAGGGGCCAGGGTGAAAAACTGTTTTTT
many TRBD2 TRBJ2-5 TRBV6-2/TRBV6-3 CASRQAGVETQYF TGTGCCAGCAGGCAAGCGGGGGTAGAGACCCAGTACTTC
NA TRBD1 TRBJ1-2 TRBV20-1 CSASAPQGLVYGYTF TGCAGTGCTAGTGCGCCACAGGGGTTGGTCTATGGCTACACCTTC
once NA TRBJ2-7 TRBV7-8 CASSLVPRGQGGRYF TGTGCCAGCAGCTTAGTTCCCAGGGGCCAAGGGGGACGGTACTTC
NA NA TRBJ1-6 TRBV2 CASSPPDCISYNSPLHF TGTGCCAGCAGCCCCCCGGACTGCATCTCCTATAATTCACCCCTCCACTTT
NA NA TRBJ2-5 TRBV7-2 CASSLALSGGAQEETQYF TGTGCCAGCAGCTTAGCGCTCTCCGGGGGAGCCCAAGAAGAGACCCAGTACTTC
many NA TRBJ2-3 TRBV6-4 CASSDQLVEPPDTQYF TGTGCCAGCAGTGACCAACTCGTAGAACCCCCAGATACGCAGTATTTT
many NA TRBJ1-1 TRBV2 CASRDNLNTEAFF TGTGCCAGCCGGGACAACCTGAACACTGAAGCTTTCTTT
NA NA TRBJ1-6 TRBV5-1 CASSLAGELHF TGCGCCAGCAGCTTGGCCGGGGAGCTCCACTTT
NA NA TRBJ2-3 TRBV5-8 CASSAPARTDTQYF TGTGCCAGCAGCGCACCAGCACGCACAGATACGCAGTATTTT
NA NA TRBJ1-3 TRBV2 CASNVGGVVGNTIYF TGTGCCAGCAACGTCGGGGGGGTAGTTGGAAACACCATATATTTT
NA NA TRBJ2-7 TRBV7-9 CASSQTGNPTYEQYF TGCGCCAGCAGCCAAACAGGGAACCCTACCTACGAGCAGTACTTC
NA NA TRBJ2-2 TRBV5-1 CASSPTLAPGELFF TGTGCCAGCAGCCCTACCTTGGCTCCCGGGGAGCTGTTTTTT
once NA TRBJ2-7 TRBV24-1 CATSDRSCGQYF TGTGCCACCAGTGACCGATCGTGCGGGCAGTACTTC
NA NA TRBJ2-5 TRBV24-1 CATSDWDTGETQYF TGTGCCACCAGTGATTGGGATACGGGGGAGACCCAGTACTTC
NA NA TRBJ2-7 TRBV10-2 CASSVGAAYEQYF TGTGCCAGCAGCGTTGGGGCAGCTTACGAGCAGTACTTC
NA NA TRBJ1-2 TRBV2 CASKTGAGYGYTF TGTGCCAGCAAAACGGGGGCCGGCTATGGCTACACCTTC
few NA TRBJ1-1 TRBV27 CASSLKPNSGVNTEAFF TGTGCCAGCAGTTTAAAACCTAACTCAGGGGTGAACACTGAAGCTTTCTTT
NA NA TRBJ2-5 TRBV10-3 CAIRPQGLQGTQYF TGCGCCATCAGGCCACAGGGACTGCAAGGGACCCAGTACTTC
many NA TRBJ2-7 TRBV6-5 CASSYSVGYPYEQYF TGTGCCAGCAGTTACTCAGTCGGCTACCCCTACGAGCAGTACTTC
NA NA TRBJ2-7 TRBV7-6 CASSLASGSSYEQYF TGTGCCAGCAGCTTAGCTTCCGGGAGCTCCTACGAGCAGTACTTC
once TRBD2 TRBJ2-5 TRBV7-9 CASSDGLAARQETQYF TGTGCCAGTAGCGACGGACTAGCGGCCCGCCAAGAGACCCAGTACTTC
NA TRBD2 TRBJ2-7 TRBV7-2 CASSLTSGYISYEQYF TGTGCCAGCAGTTTGACTAGCGGCTACATCTCCTACGAGCAGTACTTC
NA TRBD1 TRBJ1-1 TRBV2 CASGWGQVNTEAFF TGTGCCAGCGGATGGGGACAGGTAAACACTGAAGCTTTCTTT
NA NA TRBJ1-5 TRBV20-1 CSARDGDQPQHF TGCAGTGCTAGGGACGGCGATCAGCCCCAGCATTTT
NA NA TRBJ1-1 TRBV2 CASSEVQGSTEAFF TGTGCCAGCAGTGAGGTACAGGGAAGCACTGAAGCTTTCTTT
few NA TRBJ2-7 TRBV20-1 CSVIVNDYEQYF TGCAGTGTGATCGTTAACGACTACGAGCAGTACTTC
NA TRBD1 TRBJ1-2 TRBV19 CASSTRTGAANYGYTF TGTGCCAGTAGTACTAGGACAGGAGCCGCTAACTATGGCTACACCTTC
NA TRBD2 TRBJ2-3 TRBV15 CATSRETSSYTDTQYF TGTGCCACCAGCAGAGAGACTAGCAGTTACACAGATACGCAGTATTTT
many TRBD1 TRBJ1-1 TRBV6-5 CATTDRGGTEAFF TGTGCCACCACGGACAGGGGTGGGACTGAAGCTTTCTTT
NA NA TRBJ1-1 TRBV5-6 CASSRRRGNTEAFF TGTGCCAGCAGCCGCCGCAGGGGCAACACTGAAGCTTTCTTT
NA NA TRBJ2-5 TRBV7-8 CASSTHRDGETQYF TGTGCCAGCAGCACCCACAGGGATGGAGAGACCCAGTACTTC
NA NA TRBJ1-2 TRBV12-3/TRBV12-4 CASGPADYGYTF TGTGCCAGCGGTCCGGCGGACTATGGCTACACCTTC
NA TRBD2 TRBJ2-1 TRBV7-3 CASSCGGLAGCEQFF TGTGCCAGCAGCTGCGGGGGGCTAGCGGGTTGTGAGCAGTTCTTC
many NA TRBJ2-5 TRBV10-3 CAISEPVGRIQETQYF TGTGCCATCAGTGAACCCGTGGGGCGGATCCAAGAGACCCAGTACTTC
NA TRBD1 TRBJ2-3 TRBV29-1 CSVKFLSGTGTDTQYF TGCAGCGTTAAGTTTCTCAGTGGGACAGGCACAGATACGCAGTATTTT
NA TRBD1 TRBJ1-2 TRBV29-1 CSVDGQGINYGYTF TGCAGCGTCGATGGACAGGGGATAAACTATGGCTACACCTTC
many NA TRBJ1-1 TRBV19 CASSLQGTKNTEAFF TGTGCCAGTAGTCTACAGGGTACGAAGAACACTGAAGCTTTCTTT
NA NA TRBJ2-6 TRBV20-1 CSARARRGGANVLTF TGCAGTGCTAGAGCCCGTCGCGGTGGGGCCAACGTCCTGACTTTC